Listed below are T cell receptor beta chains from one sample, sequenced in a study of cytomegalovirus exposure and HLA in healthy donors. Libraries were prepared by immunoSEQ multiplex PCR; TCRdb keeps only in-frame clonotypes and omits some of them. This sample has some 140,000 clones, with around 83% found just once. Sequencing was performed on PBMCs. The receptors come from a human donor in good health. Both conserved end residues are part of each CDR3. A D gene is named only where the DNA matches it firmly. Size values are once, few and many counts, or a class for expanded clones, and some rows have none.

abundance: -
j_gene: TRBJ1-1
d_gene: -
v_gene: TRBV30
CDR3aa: CAWSRTSDQRNTEAFF
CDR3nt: TGTGCCTGGAGTCGGACTTCCGACCAACGGAACACTGAAGCTTTCTTT

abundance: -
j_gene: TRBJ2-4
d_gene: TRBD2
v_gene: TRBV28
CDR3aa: CASSLIAGTKNIQYF
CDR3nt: TGTGCCAGCAGCCTTATAGCGGGAACCAAAAACATTCAGTACTTC

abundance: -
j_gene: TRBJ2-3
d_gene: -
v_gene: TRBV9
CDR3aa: CASNELNTDTQYF
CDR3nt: TGTGCCAGCAATGAACTGAACACAGATACGCAGTATTTT

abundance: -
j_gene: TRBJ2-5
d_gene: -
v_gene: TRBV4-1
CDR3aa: CASSRPLGEETQYF
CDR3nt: TGCGCCAGCAGCCGGCCACTAGGAGAGGAGACCCAGTACTTC

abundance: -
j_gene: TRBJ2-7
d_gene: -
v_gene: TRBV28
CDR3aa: CASSREPGQTSYEQYF
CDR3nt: TGTGCCAGCAGTCGAGAACCGGGACAAACCTCCTACGAGCAGTACTTC

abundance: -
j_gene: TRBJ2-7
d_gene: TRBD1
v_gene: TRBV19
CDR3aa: CASSMTGELNEQYF
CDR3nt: TGTGCCAGTAGTATGACAGGGGAGCTGAACGAGCAGTACTTC

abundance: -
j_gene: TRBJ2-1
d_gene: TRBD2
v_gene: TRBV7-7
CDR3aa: CASSLSVSGRGMFF
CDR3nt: TGTGCCAGCAGCTTATCGGTTAGCGGGAGGGGTATGTTCTTC

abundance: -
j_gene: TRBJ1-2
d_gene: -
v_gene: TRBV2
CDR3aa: CASRGWGRYGYTF
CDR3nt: TGTGCCAGCAGGGGGTGGGGGCGGTATGGCTACACCTTC

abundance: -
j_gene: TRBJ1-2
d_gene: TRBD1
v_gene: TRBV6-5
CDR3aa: CASTGGTGNYGYTF
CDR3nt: TGTGCTTCAACCGGAGGGACAGGGAACTATGGCTACACCTTC

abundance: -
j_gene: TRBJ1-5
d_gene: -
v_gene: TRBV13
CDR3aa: CASSADRLAQPQHF
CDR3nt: TGTGCCAGCAGCGCCGACAGGTTGGCTCAGCCCCAGCATTTT

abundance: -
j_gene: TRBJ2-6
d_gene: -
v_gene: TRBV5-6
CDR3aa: CASSLRGAGSGANVLTF
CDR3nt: TGTGCCAGCAGCTTGCGGGGGGCCGGCTCTGGGGCCAACGTCCTGACTTTC

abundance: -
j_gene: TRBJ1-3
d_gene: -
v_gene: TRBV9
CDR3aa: CASSVGSSISGNTIYF
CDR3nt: TGTGCCAGCAGCGTAGGGTCGAGCATCTCTGGAAACACCATATATTTT

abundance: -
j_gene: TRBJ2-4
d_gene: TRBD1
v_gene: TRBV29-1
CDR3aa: CSGAGGVAKNIQYF
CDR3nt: TGCAGCGGGGCAGGGGGAGTAGCCAAAAACATTCAGTACTTC

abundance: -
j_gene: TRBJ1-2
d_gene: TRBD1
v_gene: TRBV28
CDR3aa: CASRQGEGVYGYTF
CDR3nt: TGTGCCAGCAGACAGGGGGAGGGGGTCTATGGCTACACCTTC

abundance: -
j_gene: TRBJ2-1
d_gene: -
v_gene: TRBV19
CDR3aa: CASSVAGTLGSYNEQFF
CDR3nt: TGTGCCAGTAGTGTTGCCGGGACTCTCGGCTCCTACAATGAGCAGTTCTTC

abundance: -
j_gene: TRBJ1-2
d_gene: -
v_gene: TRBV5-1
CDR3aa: CASSFEGGYGYTF
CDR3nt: TGCGCCAGCAGCTTCGAGGGAGGCTATGGCTACACCTTC

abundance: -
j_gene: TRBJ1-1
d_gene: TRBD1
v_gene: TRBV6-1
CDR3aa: CASSAETGVGTEAFF
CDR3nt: TGTGCCAGCAGTGCAGAGACAGGGGTCGGCACTGAAGCTTTCTTT

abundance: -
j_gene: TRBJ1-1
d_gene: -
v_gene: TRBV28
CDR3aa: CASSLYEKGGAKTAFF
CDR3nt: TGTGCCAGCAGTTTATACGAAAAGGGAGGGGCAAAAACTGCTTTCTTT

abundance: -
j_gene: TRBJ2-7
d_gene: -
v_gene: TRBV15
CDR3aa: CATSRDLNPGVGYEQYF
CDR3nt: TGTGCCACCAGCAGAGATTTAAATCCGGGAGTTGGTTACGAGCAGTACTTC

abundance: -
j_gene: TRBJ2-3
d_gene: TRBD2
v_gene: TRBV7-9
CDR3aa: CASSSSGGTLSTDTQYF
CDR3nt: TGTGCCAGCAGCTCTAGCGGGGGTACACTCAGCACAGATACGCAGTATTTT

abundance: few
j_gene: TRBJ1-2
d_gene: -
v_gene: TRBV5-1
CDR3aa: CASSLAGDGYTF
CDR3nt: TGCGCCAGCAGCTTGGCAGGGGACGGCTACACCTTC

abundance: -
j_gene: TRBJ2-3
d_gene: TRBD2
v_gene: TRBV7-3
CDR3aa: CASSLDPSGATDTQYF
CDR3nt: TGTGCCAGCAGCTTAGACCCTAGCGGGGCCACAGATACGCAGTATTTT

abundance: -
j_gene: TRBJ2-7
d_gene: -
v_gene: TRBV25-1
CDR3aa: CASSRGPYEQYF
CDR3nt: TGTGCCAGCAGTCGGGGTCCCTACGAGCAGTACTTC

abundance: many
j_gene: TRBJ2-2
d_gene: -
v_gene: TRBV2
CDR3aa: CASSELRSNTGELFF
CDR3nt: TGTGCCAGCAGTGAACTACGGTCAAACACCGGGGAGCTGTTTTTT

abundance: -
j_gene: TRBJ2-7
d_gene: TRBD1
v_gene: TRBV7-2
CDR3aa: CASSLTPGGPYEQYF
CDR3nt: TGTGCCAGCAGCTTAACACCAGGGGGTCCCTACGAGCAGTACTTC

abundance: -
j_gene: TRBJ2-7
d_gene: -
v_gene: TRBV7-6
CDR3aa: CASSLTQANEQYF
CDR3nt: TGTGCCAGCAGCTTAACGCAGGCTAACGAGCAGTACTTC

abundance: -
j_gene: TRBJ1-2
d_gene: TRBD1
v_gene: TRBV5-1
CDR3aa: CASSLGDRGRGYTF
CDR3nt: TGCGCCAGCAGCTTGGGGGACAGGGGGCGAGGCTACACCTTC

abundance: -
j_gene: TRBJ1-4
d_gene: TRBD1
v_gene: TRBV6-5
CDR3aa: CASSYQGQGGEKLFF
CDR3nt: TGTGCCAGCAGTTACCAGGGACAGGGTGGTGAAAAACTGTTTTTT

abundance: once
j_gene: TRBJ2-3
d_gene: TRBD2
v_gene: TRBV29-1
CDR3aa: CSVEDLYRSASGGITDTQYF
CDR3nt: TGCAGCGTTGAAGATCTTTACCGGTCGGCTAGCGGGGGCATCACAGATACGCAGTATTTT

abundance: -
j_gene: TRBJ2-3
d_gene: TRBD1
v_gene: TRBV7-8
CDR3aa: CASSSYQGQGATDTQYF
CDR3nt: TGTGCCAGCAGCTCCTACCAAGGACAGGGGGCAACAGATACGCAGTATTTT

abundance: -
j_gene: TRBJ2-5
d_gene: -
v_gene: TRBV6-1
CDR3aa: CASRRAGKETQYF
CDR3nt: TGTGCCAGCAGGCGGGCCGGCAAAGAGACCCAGTACTTC

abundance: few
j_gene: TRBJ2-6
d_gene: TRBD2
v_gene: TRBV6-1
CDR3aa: CASSETTSGASSGANVLTF
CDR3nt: TGTGCCAGCAGTGAGACGACTAGCGGAGCTAGCTCTGGGGCCAACGTCCTGACTTTC

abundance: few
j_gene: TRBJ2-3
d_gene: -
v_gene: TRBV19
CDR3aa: CASSGFTGLLQYF
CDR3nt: TGTGCCAGTAGTGGGTTCACAGGCCTGCTGCAGTATTTT

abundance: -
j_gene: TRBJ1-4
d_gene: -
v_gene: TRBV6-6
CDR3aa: CASSTVSMGGEKLFF
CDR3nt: TGTGCCAGCAGTACAGTGTCCATGGGAGGTGAAAAACTGTTTTTT

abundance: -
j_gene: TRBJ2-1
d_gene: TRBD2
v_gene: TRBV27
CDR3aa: CASSLGARGGSYNEQFF
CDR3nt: TGTGCCAGCAGTTTAGGGGCCCGGGGGGGCTCGTACAATGAGCAGTTCTTC

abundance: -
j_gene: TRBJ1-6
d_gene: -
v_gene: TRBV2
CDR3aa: CASSERTVVSPLHF
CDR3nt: TGTGCCAGCAGTGAAAGGACAGTAGTCTCGCCCCTCCACTTT

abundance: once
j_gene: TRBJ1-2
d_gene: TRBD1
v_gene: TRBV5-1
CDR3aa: CASSKPGQAYGYTF
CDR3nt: TGCGCCAGCAGTAAACCGGGACAGGCATATGGCTACACCTTC

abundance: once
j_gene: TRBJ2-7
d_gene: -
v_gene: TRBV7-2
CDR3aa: CASSLELSYEQYF
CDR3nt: TGTGCCAGCAGCTTAGAACTGTCCTACGAGCAGTACTTC

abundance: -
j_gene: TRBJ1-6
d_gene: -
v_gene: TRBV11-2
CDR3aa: CASSLAPGTYNSPLHF
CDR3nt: TGTGCCAGCAGCTTAGCCCCTGGCACCTATAATTCACCCCTCCACTTT

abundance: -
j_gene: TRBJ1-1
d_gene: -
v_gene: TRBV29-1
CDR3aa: CSVVQNTEAFF
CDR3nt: TGCAGCGTTGTCCAGAACACTGAAGCTTTCTTT

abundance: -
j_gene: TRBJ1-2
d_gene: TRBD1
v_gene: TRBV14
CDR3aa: CASSRMGQGQSYGYTF
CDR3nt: TGTGCCAGCAGCCGAATGGGCCAGGGACAGAGCTATGGCTACACCTTC

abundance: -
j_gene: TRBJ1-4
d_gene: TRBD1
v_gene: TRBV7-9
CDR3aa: CASSNQGAGEKLFF
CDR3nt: TGTGCCAGCAGCAATCAGGGGGCTGGTGAAAAACTGTTTTTT

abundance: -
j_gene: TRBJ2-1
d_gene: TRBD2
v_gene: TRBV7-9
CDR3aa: CASSDGTIRYNEQFF
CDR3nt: TGTGCCAGCAGCGACGGGACTATTCGCTACAATGAGCAGTTCTTC

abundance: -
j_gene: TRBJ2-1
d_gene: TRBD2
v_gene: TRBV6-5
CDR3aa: CASGGGSSYNEQFF
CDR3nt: TGTGCCAGTGGGGGGGGGAGCTCCTACAATGAGCAGTTCTTC

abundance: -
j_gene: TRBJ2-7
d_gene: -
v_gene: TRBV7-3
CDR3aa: CASSLVFGAPQYF
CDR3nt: TGTGCCAGCAGCTTAGTCTTTGGGGCGCCTCAGTACTTC

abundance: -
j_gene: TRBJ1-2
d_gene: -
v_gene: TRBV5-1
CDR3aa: CASTPGGGLVYGYTF
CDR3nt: TGCGCCAGCACACCAGGCGGGGGTCTGGTTTATGGCTACACCTTC